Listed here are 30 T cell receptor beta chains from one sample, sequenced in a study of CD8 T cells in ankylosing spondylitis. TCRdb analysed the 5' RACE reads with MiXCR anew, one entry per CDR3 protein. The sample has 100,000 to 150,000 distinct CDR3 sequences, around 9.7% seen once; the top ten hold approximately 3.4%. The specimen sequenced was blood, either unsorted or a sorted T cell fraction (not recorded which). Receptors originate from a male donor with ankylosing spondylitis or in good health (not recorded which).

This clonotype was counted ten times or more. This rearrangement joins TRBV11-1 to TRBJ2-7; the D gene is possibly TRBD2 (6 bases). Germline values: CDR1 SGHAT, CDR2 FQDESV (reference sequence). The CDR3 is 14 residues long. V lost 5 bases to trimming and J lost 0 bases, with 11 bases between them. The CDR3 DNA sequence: TGTGCCAGCAGCCGTAGCGGTGTCTCCTACGAGCAGTACTTC. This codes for CASSRSGVSYEQYF.

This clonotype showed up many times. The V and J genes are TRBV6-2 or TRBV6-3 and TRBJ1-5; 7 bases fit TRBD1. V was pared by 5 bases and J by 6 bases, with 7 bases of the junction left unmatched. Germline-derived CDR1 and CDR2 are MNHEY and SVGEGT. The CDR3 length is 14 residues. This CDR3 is CASSTRQGGQPQHF. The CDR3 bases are TGTGCCAGCAGTACCCGACAGGGAGGTCAGCCCCAGCATTTT.

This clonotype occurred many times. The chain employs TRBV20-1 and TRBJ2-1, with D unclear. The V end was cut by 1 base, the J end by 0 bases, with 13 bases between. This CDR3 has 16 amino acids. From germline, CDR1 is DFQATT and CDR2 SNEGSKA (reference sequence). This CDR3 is CSARAGPRSSYNEQFF. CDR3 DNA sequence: TGCAGTGCTAGAGCCGGCCCCAGGAGCTCCTACAATGAGCAGTTCTTC.

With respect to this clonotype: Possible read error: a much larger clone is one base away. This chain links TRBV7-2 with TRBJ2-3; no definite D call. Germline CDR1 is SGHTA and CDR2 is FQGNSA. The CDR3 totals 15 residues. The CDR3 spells CASILVGMSTDTQYF. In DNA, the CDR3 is TGTGCCAGCATCTTAGTTGGGATGTCGACAGATACGCAGTATTTT.

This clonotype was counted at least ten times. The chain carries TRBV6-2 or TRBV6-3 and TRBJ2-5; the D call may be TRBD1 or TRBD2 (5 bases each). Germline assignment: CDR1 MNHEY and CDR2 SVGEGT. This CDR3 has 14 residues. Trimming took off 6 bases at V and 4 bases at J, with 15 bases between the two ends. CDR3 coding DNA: TGTGCCAGCAGCACGGGACGACGGATAGAGACCCAGTACTTC. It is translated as CASSTGRRIETQYF.

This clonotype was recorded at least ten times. CDR3 sequence reads: CASRGQGDHEQFF. The CDR3 coding sequence is TGTGCCAGCAGGGGACAGGGCGACCATGAGCAGTTCTTC. The chain joins TRBV6-1 to TRBJ2-1; 9 nucleotides align to TRBD1. The CDR3 extends over 13 amino acids. The V gene end was trimmed by 6 bases and the J gene end by 8 bases; junction bases not matched to a gene: 5. Germline V gene data show CDR1 as MNHNS and CDR2 as SASEGT.

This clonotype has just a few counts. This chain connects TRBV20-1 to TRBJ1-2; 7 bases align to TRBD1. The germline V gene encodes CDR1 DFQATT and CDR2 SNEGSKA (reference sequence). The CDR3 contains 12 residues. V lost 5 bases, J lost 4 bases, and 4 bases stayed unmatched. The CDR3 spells CSARDSSYGYTF. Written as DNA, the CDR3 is TGCAGTGCTCGGGACAGCAGCTATGGCTACACCTTC.

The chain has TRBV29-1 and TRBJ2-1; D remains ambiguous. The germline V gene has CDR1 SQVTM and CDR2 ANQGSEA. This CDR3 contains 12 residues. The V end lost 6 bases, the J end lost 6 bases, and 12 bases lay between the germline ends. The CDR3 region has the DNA TGCAGCGTATCCTTATGGGGCAATGAGCAGTTCTTC. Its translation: CSVSLWGNEQFF.

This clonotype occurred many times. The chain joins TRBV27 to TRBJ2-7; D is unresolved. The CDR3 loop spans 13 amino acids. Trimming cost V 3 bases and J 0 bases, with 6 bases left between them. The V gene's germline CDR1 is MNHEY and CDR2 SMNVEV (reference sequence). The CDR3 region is CASSFVNSYEQYF. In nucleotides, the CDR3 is TGTGCCAGCAGTTTTGTCAACTCCTACGAGCAGTACTTC.

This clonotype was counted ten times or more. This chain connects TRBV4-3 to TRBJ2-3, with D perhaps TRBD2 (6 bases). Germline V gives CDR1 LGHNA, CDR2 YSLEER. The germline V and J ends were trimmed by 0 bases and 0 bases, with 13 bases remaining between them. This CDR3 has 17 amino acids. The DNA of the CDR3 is TGCGCCAGCAGCCAAGATTTGACGCGGGGTAGCACAGATACGCAGTATTTT. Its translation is CASSQDLTRGSTDTQYF.

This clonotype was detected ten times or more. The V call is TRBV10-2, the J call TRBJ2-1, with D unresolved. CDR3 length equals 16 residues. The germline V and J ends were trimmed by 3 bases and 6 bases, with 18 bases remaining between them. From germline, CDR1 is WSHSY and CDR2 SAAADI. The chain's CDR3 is CASSDIRPVYGNEQFF. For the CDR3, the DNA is TGCGCCAGCAGTGATATTAGGCCGGTATATGGCAATGAGCAGTTCTTC.

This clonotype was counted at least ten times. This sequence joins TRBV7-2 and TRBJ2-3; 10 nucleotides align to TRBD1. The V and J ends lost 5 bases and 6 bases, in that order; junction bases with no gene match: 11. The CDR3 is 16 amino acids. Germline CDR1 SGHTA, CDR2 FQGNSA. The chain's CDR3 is CASSARQGAGRDTQYF. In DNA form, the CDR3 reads TGTGCCAGCAGCGCAAGACAGGGGGCGGGGAGGGATACGCAGTATTTT.

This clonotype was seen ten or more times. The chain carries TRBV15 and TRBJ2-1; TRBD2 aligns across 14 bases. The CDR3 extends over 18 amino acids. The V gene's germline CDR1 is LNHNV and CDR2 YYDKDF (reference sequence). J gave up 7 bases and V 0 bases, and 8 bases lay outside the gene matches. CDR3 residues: CATSRERTSGRNWNEQFF. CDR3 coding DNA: TGTGCCACCAGCAGAGAGAGGACTAGCGGGAGGAACTGGAATGAGCAGTTCTTC. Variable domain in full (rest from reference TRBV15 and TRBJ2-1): DAMVIQNPRYQVTQFGKPVTLSCSQTLNHNVMYWYQQKSSQAPKLLFHYYDKDFNNEADTPDNFQSRRPNTSFCFLDIRSPGLGDTAMYLCATSRERTSGRNWNEQFFGPGTRLTVL.

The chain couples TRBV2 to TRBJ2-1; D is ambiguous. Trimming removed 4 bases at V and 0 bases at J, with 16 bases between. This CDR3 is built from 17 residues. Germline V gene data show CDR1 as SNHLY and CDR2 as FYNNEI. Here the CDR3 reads CASSATYLRSSYNEQFF. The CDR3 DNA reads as TGTGCCAGCAGTGCTACCTACCTACGGAGCTCCTACAATGAGCAGTTCTTC.

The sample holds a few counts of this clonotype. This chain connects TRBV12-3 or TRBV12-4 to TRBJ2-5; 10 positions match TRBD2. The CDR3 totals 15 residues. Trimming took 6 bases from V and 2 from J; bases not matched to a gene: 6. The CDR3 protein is CASSTWTSGQETQYF. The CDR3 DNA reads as TGTGCCAGCAGCACTTGGACTAGCGGACAAGAGACCCAGTACTTC.

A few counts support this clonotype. CDR3 protein: CASSHRGDRVNIQYF. For the CDR3, the DNA is TGTGCCAGCAGCCACAGGGGGGACAGGGTGAACATTCAGTACTTC. The gene calls are TRBV7-2 and TRBJ2-4; TRBD1 matches 9 bases. This CDR3 has 15 residues. V was clipped by 5 bases and J by 7 bases; unmatched bases: 9. CDR1 and CDR2 from the germline V gene are SGHTA and FQGNSA.

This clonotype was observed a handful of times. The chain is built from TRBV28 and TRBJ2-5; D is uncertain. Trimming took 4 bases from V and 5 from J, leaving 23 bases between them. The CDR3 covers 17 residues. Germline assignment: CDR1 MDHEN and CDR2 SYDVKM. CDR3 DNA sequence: TGTGCCAGCAGTTCGGCAAAATTCGCGGTTGGGCGGGAGACCCAGTACTTC. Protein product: CASSSAKFAVGRETQYF. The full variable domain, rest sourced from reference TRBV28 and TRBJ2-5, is DVKVTQSSRYLVKRTGEKVFLECVQDMDHENMFWYRQDPGLGLRLIYFSYDVKMKEKGDIPEGYSVSREKKERFSLILESASTNQTSMYLCASSSAKFAVGRETQYFGPGTRLLVL.

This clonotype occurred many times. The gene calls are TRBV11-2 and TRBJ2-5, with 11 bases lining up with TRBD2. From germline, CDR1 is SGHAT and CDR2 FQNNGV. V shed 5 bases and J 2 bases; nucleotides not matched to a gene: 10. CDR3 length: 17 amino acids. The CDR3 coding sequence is TGTGCCAGCAGCCTCAGTAAGCTAGCGGGAGGACAAGAGACCCAGTACTTC. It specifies CASSLSKLAGGQETQYF.

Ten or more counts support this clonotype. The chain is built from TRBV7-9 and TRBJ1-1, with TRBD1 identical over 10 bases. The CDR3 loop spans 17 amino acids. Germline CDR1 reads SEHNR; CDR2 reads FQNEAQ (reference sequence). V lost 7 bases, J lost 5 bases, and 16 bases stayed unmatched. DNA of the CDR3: TGTGCCAGCACCAAGAGGGCGGGACAGGGGAGGGGAACTGAAGCTTTCTTT. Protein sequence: CASTKRAGQGRGTEAFF.

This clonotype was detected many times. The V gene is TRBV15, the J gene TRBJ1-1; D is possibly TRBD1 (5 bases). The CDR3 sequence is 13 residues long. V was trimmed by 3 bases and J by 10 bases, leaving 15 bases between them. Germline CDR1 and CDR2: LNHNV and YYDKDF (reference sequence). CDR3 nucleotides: TGTGCCACCAGCAGTGGGCAGGGTCGTCGAGCTTTCTTT. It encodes CATSSGQGRRAFF.

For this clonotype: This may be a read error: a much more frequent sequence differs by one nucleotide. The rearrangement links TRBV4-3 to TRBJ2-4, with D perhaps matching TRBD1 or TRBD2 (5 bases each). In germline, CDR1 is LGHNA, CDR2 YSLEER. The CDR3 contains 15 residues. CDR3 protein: CASSQMQGAKNSQYF. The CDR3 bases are TGCGCCAGCAGCCAAATGCAGGGAGCCAAAAACAGTCAGTACTTC.

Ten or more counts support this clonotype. The CDR3 region is CASSFRGSLLYNEQFF. CDR3 DNA: TGTGCCAGCAGTTTCCGGGGCTCCCTTTTGTACAATGAGCAGTTCTTC. The genes are TRBV12-3 or TRBV12-4 and TRBJ2-1, with D perhaps being TRBD1 or TRBD2 (5 bases each). There are 16 residues in the CDR3. The ends were cut back, 3 bases at V and 4 bases at J, with 16 bases in the middle.

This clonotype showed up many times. The CDR3 loop is CSAKKGQEYTF. For the CDR3, the DNA is TGCAGTGCTAAAAAAGGACAGGAATACACCTTC. The chain is built from TRBV20-1 and TRBJ1-2, with TRBD1 identical over 7 bases. This CDR3 has 11 amino acids. Germline-derived CDR1 and CDR2 are DFQATT and SNEGSKA (reference sequence). V lost 4 bases, J lost 11 bases, and 7 bases stayed unmatched.

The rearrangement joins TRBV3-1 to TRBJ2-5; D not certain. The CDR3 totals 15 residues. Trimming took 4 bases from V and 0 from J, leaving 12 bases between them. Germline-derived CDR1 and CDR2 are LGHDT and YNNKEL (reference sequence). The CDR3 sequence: CASSRDMGNQETQYF. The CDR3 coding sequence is TGTGCCAGCAGCCGCGATATGGGGAACCAAGAGACCCAGTACTTC.

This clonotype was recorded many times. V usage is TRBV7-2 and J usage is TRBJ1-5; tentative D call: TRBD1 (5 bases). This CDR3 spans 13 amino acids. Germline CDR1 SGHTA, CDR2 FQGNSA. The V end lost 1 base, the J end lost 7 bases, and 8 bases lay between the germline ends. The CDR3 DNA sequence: TGTGCCAGCAGCTTAGGCGGGGCCCAGCCCCAGCATTTT. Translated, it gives CASSLGGAQPQHF. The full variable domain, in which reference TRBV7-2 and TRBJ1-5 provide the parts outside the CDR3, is GAGVSQSPSNKVTEKGKDVELRCDPISGHTALYWYRQSLGQGLEFLIYFQGNSAPDKSGLPSDRFSAERTGGSVSTLTIQRTQQEDSAVYLCASSLGGAQPQHFGDGTRLSIL.

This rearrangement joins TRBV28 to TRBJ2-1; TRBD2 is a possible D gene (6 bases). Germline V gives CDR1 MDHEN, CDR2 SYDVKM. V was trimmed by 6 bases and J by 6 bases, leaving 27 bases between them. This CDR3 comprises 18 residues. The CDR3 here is CASSRDVGLGTLFNEQFF. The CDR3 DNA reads TGTGCCAGCAGCCGGGATGTGGGGTTGGGGACTTTGTTCAATGAGCAGTTCTTC.

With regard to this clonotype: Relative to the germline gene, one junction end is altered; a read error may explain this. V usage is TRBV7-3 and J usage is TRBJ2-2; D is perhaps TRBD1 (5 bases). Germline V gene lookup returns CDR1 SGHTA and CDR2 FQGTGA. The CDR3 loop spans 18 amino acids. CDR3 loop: CASTLTSASGLNTGELFF. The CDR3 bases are TGTGCCAGCACCTTAACGTCAGCTTCAGGGCTGAACACCGGGGAGCTGTTTTTT.

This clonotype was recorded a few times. The CDR3 spells CASSASDYSYEQYF. The CDR3 DNA reads TGTGCCAGCAGTGCCTCGGACTATTCCTACGAGCAGTACTTC. The rearrangement links TRBV6-1 to TRBJ2-7; possible D gene TRBD2, 6 bases. With 4 bases removed from V and 1 base from J, the gap between germline ends came to 11 bases. This CDR3 contains 14 residues. Germline assignment: CDR1 MNHNS and CDR2 SASEGT.

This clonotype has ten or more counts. The DNA for the CDR3 is TGTGCCAGCGGCTCCAACAGATTCAATCAGCCCCAGCATTTT. Its translation: CASGSNRFNQPQHF. The rearrangement uses TRBV6-1 and TRBJ1-5; D is uncertain. The CDR3 is 14 residues long. CDR1 MNHNS and CDR2 SASEGT come from the germline V gene. V lost 8 bases to trimming and J lost 3 bases, with 14 bases between them.

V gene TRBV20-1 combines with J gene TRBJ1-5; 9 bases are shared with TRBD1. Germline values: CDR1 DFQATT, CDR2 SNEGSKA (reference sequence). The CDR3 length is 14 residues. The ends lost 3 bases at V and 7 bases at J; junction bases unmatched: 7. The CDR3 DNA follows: TGCAGTGCTAGTCCGGGACAGGGTAGCCAGCCCCAGCATTTT. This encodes CSASPGQGSQPQHF.